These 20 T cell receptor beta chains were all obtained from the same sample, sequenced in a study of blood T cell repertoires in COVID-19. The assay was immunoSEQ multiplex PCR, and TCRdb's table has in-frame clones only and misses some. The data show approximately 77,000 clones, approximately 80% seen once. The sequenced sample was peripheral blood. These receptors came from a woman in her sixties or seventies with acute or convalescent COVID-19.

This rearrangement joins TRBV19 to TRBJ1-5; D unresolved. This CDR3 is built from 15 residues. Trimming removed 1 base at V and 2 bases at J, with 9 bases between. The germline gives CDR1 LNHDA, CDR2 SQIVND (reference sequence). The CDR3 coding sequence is TGTGCCAGTAGTATAGGGGAGTGGGGCAATCAGCCCCAGCATTTT. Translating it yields CASSIGEWGNQPQHF. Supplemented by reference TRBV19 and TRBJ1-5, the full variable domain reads DGGITQSPKYLFRKEGQNVTLSCEQNLNHDAMYWYRQDPGQGLRLIYYSQIVNDFQKGDIAEGYSVSREKKESFPLTVTSAQKNPTAFYLCASSIGEWGNQPQHFGDGTRLSIL.

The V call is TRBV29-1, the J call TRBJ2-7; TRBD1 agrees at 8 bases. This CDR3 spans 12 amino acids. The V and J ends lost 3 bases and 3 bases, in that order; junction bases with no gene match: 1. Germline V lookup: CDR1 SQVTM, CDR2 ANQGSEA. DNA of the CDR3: TGCAGCGTTGACACAGGGGGCTACGAGCAGTACTTC. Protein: CSVDTGGYEQYF.

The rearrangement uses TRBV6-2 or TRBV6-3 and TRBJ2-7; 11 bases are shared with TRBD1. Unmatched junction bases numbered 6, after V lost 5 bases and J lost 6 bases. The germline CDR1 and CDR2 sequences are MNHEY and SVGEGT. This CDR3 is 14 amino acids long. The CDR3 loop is CASSKRTGGGEQYF. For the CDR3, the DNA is TGTGCCAGCAGTAAACGGACAGGGGGCGGCGAGCAGTACTTC.

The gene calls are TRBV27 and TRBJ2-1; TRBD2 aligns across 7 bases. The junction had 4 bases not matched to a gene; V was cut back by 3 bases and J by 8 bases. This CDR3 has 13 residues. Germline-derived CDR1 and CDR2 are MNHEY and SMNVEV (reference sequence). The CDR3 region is CASSFRREHEQFF. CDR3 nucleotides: TGTGCCAGCAGTTTTAGGCGGGAGCATGAGCAGTTCTTC.

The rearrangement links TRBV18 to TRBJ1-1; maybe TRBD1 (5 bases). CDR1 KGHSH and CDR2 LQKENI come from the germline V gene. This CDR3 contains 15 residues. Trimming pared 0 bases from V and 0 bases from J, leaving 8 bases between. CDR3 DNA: TGTGCCAGCTCACCACCGCGGGGGATGAACACTGAAGCTTTCTTT. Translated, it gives CASSPPRGMNTEAFF.

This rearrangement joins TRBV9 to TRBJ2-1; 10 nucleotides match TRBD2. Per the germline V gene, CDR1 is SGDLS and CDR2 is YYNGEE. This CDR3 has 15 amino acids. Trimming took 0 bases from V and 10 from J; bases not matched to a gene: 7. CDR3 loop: CASSVEGQRGGEQFF. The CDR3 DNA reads TGTGCCAGCAGCGTAGAAGGCCAGCGGGGGGGCGAGCAGTTCTTC.

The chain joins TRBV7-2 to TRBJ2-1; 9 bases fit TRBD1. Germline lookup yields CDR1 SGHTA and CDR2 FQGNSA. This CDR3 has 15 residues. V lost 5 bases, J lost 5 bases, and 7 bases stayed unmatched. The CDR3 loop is CASSPGQGSHNEQFF. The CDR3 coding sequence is TGTGCCAGCAGCCCGGGACAGGGTAGCCACAATGAGCAGTTCTTC.

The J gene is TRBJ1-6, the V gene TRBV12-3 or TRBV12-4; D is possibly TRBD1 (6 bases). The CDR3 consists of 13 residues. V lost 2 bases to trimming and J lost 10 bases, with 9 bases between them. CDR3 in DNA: TGTGCCAGCAGTTTATCAGGGGAATCACCCCTCCACTTT. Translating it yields CASSLSGESPLHF.

CDR3 region: CASSYAGQPLAFF. CDR3 nucleotides: TGTGCCAGCAGTTACGCGGGACAGCCGCTAGCTTTCTTT. The chain joins TRBV6-5 to TRBJ1-1, with 7 bases matching TRBD1. CDR1 is MNHEY and CDR2 is SVGAGI in the germline V gene. This CDR3 spans 13 amino acids. With V trimmed by 2 bases and J by 10 bases, 7 bases remained unmatched.

DNA for the CDR3: TGTGCCAGCAGTCAGACAGGGAGGTATGGCTACACCTTC. It translates to CASSQTGRYGYTF. V gene TRBV6-5 combines with J gene TRBJ1-2; 7 nucleotides agree with TRBD1. This CDR3 is built from 13 residues. J gave up 5 bases and V 5 bases, and 5 bases lay outside the gene matches. CDR1 is MNHEY and CDR2 is SVGAGI in the germline V gene.

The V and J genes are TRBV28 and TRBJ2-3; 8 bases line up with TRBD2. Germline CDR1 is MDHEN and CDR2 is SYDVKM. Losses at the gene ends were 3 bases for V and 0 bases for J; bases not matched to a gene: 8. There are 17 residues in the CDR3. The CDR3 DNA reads TGTGCCAGCAGTTTTTCCCCAGCGGGGGACAGCACAGATACGCAGTATTTT. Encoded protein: CASSFSPAGDSTDTQYF.

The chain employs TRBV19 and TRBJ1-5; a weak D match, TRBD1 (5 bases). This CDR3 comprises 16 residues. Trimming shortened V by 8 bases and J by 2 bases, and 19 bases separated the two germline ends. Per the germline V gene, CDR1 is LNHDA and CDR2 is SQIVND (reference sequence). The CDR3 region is CASQSGYGYRNQPQHF. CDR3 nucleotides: TGTGCCAGTCAGTCAGGGTATGGGTATCGCAATCAGCCCCAGCATTTT.

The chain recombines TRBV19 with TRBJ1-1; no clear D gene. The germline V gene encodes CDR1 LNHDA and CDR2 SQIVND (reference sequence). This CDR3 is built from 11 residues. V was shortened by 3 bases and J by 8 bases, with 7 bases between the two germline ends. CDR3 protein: CASSMRGEAFF. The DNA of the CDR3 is TGTGCCAGTAGTATGCGGGGAGAAGCTTTCTTT.

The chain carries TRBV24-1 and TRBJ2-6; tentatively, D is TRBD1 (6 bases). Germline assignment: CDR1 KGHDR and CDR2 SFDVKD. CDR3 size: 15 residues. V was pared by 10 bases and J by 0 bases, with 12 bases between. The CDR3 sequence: CATTDSSSGANVLTF. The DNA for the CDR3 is TGTGCCACTACGGACAGCAGCTCTGGGGCCAACGTCCTGACTTTC.

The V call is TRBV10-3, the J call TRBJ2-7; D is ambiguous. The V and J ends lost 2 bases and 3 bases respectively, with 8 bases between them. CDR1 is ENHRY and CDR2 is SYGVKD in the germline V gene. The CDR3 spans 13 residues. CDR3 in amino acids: CAISEVADYEQYV. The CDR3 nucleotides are TGTGCCATCAGTGAGGTGGCAGACTACGAGCAGTACGTC.

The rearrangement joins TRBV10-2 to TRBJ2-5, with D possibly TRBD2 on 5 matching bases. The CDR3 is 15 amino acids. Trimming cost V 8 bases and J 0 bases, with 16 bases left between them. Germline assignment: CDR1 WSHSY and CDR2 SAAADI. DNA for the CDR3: TGCGCCAGCTCATCACGCGGGTCCAACCAAGAGACCCAGTACTTC. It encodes CASSSRGSNQETQYF.

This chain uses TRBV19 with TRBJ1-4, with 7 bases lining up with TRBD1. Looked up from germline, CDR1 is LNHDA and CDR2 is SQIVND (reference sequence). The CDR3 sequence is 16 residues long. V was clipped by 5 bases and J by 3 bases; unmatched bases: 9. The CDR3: CASSDRQGISNEKLFF. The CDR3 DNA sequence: TGTGCCAGTAGTGATCGACAGGGAATTTCTAATGAAAAACTGTTTTTT. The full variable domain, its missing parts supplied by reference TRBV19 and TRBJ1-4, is DGGITQSPKYLFRKEGQNVTLSCEQNLNHDAMYWYRQDPGQGLRLIYYSQIVNDFQKGDIAEGYSVSREKKESFPLTVTSAQKNPTAFYLCASSDRQGISNEKLFFGSGTQLSVL.

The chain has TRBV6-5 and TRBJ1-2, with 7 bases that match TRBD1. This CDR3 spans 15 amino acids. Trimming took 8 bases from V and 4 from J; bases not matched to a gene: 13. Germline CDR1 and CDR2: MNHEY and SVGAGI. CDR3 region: CASWDSTPSGYGYTF. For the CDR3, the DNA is TGTGCCAGCTGGGACAGTACCCCCTCGGGCTATGGCTACACCTTC.

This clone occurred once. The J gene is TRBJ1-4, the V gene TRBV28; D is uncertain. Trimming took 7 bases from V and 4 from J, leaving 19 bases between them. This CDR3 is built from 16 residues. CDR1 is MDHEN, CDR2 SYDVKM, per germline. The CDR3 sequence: CASTSWGGGRNEKLFF. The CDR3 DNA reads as TGTGCCAGCACCTCTTGGGGTGGAGGTCGTAATGAAAAACTGTTTTTT.

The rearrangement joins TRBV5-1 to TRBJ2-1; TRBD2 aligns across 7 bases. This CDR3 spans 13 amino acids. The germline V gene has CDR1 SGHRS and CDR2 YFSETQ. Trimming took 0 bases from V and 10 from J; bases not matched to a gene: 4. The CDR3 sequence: CASSLVWRGEQFF. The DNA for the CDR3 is TGCGCCAGCAGCTTGGTTTGGCGGGGGGAGCAGTTCTTC. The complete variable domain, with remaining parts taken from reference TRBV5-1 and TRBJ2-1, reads KAGVTQTPRYLIKTRGQQVTLSCSPISGHRSVSWYQQTPGQGLQFLFEYFSETQRNKGNFPGRFSGRQFSNSRSEMNVSTLELGDSALYLCASSLVWRGEQFFGPGTRLTVL.